The clone carrying this T cell receptor (beta chain) occurred many times. Germline V gene sequence: CDR1 MNHEY, CDR2 SMNVEV (reference sequence). The CDR3 extends over 16 amino acids. V trimming: 6 bases; J trimming: 4 bases; junction bases outside the gene matches: 11. The data were taken from a study of blood T cell repertoires in COVID-19. Whole-study context: From the United States, Italy and Spain came samples of acute and convalescent COVID-19. PBMCs, B-cell-depleted T cells, or T cells provided the cDNA or gDNA that made up the material.

Per the original methods: Quantification of nucleated cells was approximated via reference gene primer amplification. The protocol was immunoSEQ multiplex PCR, while the TCRdb copy is restricted to in-frame clones and leaves out a portion. The DNA was the basis for D and trimming; V, J and clone size are from that table. The table shows around 200,000 clones, with 85% occurring only once. Seattle patient enrollment occurred during active infection, with longitudinal follow-up thereafter. The receptor comes from an older person with COVID-19, enrolled during active disease. The sample taken for sequencing was peripheral blood. The chain uses TRBV27 and TRBJ2-2; 7 bases are a match to TRBD1. In DNA form, the CDR3 reads TGTGCCAGCAGGGGAACAGGGGTAGTTGGCACCGGGGAGCTGTTTTTT. As protein: CASRGTGVVGTGELFF.